Following are 29 T cell receptor beta chains from one sample sequenced in a study of tumor-infiltrating lymphocytes in primary liver carcinoma. Total RNA (roughly 550 ng) served as template for TCR beta cDNA synthesis primed by a constant-region primer. Researchers made the TCR beta libraries by running three nested multiplex PCR rounds with slightly modified ARM-PCR. The first two PCR rounds used TRBV1-TRBV30 primers with a Cbeta primer, approximately 9 cycles each. TCRdb recomputed calls from the multiplex PCR reads with MiXCR, one row per CDR3 protein. The data hold fewer than 200,000 distinct CDR3 sequences, with roughly 80% observed a single time. Unsorted bulk tissue, about 18-31 mg of it, served as the source for co-extraction of RNA and DNA. What was sequenced was tumor tissue from primary liver carcinoma. The receptors stem from a man between 40 and 49 years old with primary liver carcinoma and hepatitis B virus infection.

Comments on this clonotype: Germline and junction disagree at one end, which may indicate a read error. The chain has TRBV7-8 and TRBJ2-5; D is unresolved. This CDR3 comprises 13 residues. Germline assignment: CDR1 SGHVS and CDR2 FQNEAQ. CDR3 coding DNA: TGTGCCAGCATCTTAGTGGTACAAGAGACCCAGTATTTC. This encodes CASILVVQETQYF. The whole variable domain, remainder taken from reference TRBV7-8 and TRBJ2-5, is GAGVSQSPRYKVAKRGQDVALRCDPISGHVSLFWYQQALGQGPEFLTYFQNEAQLDKSGLPSDRFFAERPEGSVSTLKIQRTQQEDSAVYLCASILVVQETQYFGPGTRLLVL.

This clonotype has a single count. An end of the junction differs from the germline gene, which may be a read error. The rearrangement uses TRBV4-3 and TRBJ1-1; D remains ambiguous. CDR1 LGHNA and CDR2 YSLEER come from the germline V gene. The CDR3 has 13 residues. Written as DNA, the CDR3 is TGCGCCAGTAGCCGATACATAAACACTGAAGCTTTCTTT. Translated, it gives CASSRYINTEAFF.

About this clonotype itself: The junction does not match germline at one end; this may be a read error. V gene TRBV4-1 combines with J gene TRBJ2-1, with 9 bases identical to TRBD2. The length of the CDR3 is 16 residues. In germline, CDR1 is MGHRA, CDR2 YSYEKL. CDR3 bases: TGCGCCAGTAGCCAGCTCAGGACTAGCGAGTACAATGAGCAGTTCTTC. Protein product: CASSQLRTSEYNEQFF.

A note on this clonotype: This clone may be a read error of a much larger clone one base away. The chain couples TRBV5-1 to TRBJ1-1; 7 positions match TRBD1. The CDR3 totals 15 residues. The germline V gene encodes CDR1 SGHRS and CDR2 YFSETQ. Losses at the gene ends were 4 bases for V and 3 bases for J; bases not matched to a gene: 9. This CDR3 is CASSTEQGKDTEAFF. As DNA, the CDR3 is TGCGCCAGCAGCACCGAACAGGGGAAGGACACTGAAGCTTTCTTT. Full variable domain (rest looked up from reference TRBV5-1 and TRBJ1-1): KAGVTQTPRYLIKTRGQQVTLSCSPISGHRSVSWYQQTPGQGLQFLFEYFSETQRNKGNFPGRFSGRQFSNSRSEMNVSTLELGDSALYLCASSTEQGKDTEAFFGQGTRLTVV.

This chain connects TRBV12-3 or TRBV12-4 to TRBJ2-7; TRBD1 is a possible D gene (6 bases). V shed 5 bases and J shed 12 bases, with 17 bases lying between them. This CDR3 has 12 amino acids. The CDR3 loop reads CASSEGVYDRYF. CDR3 bases: TGTGCCAGCAGTGAGGGGGTTTACGACCGGTACTTC.

Turning to this clonotype: A read error may account for a junction end that differs from germline. The rearrangement joins TRBV29-1 to TRBJ2-5; D gene unclear. CDR3 length: 13 residues. Germline V gene data show CDR1 as SQVTM and CDR2 as ANQGSEA. This chain's CDR3 is CSVEVSVQEIQYF. The CDR3, as DNA: TGCAGCGTTGAAGTCTCTGTACAAGAGATCCAGTACTTC.

Remarks on this clonotype: A read error may account for a junction end that differs from germline. The rearrangement uses TRBV11-1 and TRBJ2-7, with 8 bases aligning to TRBD1. From germline, CDR1 is SGHAT and CDR2 FQDESV (reference sequence). This CDR3 comprises 13 residues. The CDR3 bases are TGTGTCAACAGGGGGAAGCGATCCTACGGGCAGTACTTC. Protein: CVNRGKRSYGQYF. The whole variable domain, filled in from reference TRBV11-1 and TRBJ2-7, reads EAEVAQSPRYKITEKSQAVAFWCDPISGHATLYWYRQILGQGPELLVQFQDESVVDDSQLPKDRFSAERLKGVDSTLKIQPAELGDSAMYLCVNRGKRSYGQYFGPGTRLTVT.

Of note for this clonotype: The junction does not match germline at one end; this may be a read error. The chain recombines TRBV4-2 with TRBJ2-3, with 8 bases fitting TRBD2. CDR3 length: 16 residues. Germline CDR1 LGHNA, CDR2 YNFKEQ. CDR3 loop: CVSSQDLGTRGGMQYF. In DNA form, the CDR3 reads TGTGTCAGCAGCCAAGATTTGGGGACTAGGGGCGGTATGCAGTATTTT.

This clonotype was observed once. The chain carries TRBV6-1 and TRBJ2-7; no firm D call. CDR1 and CDR2 (germline): MNHNS, SASEGT. V dropped 7 bases and J dropped 2 bases, with 15 bases sitting between them. The CDR3 contains 14 residues. DNA for the CDR3: TGTGCCAGCATTCTTGGGTCCAGTCCCTACGAGCAGTACTTC. Translating it yields CASILGSSPYEQYF.

Details on this clonotype: A read error may account for a junction end that differs from germline. V and J are TRBV11-2 and TRBJ2-7; no firm D call. CDR3 length: 14 amino acids. Germline CDR1 is SGHAT and CDR2 is FQNNGV. CDR3 region: CASSLDEVAYEQCF. The DNA for the CDR3 is TGTGCCAGCAGCCTAGATGAAGTTGCCTACGAGCAGTGCTTC.

This clonotype was observed a few times. The chain has TRBV6-2 or TRBV6-3 and TRBJ1-5, with 9 bases identical to TRBD1. Germline V gene sequence: CDR1 MNHEY, CDR2 SVGEGT. The CDR3 extends over 19 amino acids. Trimming removed 2 bases from V and 0 bases from J; junction bases left unmatched: 11. The CDR3 loop is CASSYTATGGVYSNQPQHF. In DNA, the CDR3 is TGTGCCAGCAGTTACACGGCGACAGGGGGGGTATATAGCAATCAGCCCCAGCATTTT.

Comment on this clonotype: Because it lacks the conserved phenylalanine or tryptophan at the end, this CDR3 is likely a read error. This chain uses TRBV28 with TRBJ2-3, with a weak D call TRBD1 (5 bases). This CDR3 comprises 14 residues. CDR1 is MDHEN, CDR2 SYDVKM, per germline. The CDR3 DNA is TGTCCCTGCTCTAAGACAGTGGTGACAGATACGCAGTATTAT. Its protein product is CPCSKTVVTDTQYY.

On this clonotype itself: An end of the junction differs from the germline gene, which may be a read error. The chain joins TRBV29-1 to TRBJ2-5, with D perhaps TRBD2 (5 bases). The CDR3 is made up of 14 amino acids. CDR1 is SQVTM and CDR2 is ANQGSEA in the germline V gene. The CDR3 is CSVDGPSFQETQYF. As DNA, the CDR3 is TGCAGCGTCGACGGACCTAGCTTCCAAGAGACCCAGTATTTC.

The chain has TRBV11-2 and TRBJ2-4; unclear D gene. Trimming removed 10 bases from V and 14 bases from J, with 30 bases in between. CDR3 length: 15 residues. CDR1 SGHAT and CDR2 FQNNGV come from the germline V gene. CDR3 region: CANTTSAVAKNNKYF. The CDR3 bases are TGTGCCAACACCACTTCGGCGGTAGCCAAAAACAATAAGTACTTC. Using reference TRBV11-2 and TRBJ2-4 for the parts outside the CDR3, the full variable domain is EAGVAQSPRYKIIEKRQSVAFWCNPISGHATLYWYQQILGQGPKLLIQFQNNGVVDDSQLPKDRFSAERLKGVDSTLKIQPAKLEDSAVYLCANTTSAVAKNNKYFGAGTRLSVL.

For this clonotype: The junction shows a germline mismatch at one end, possibly a read error. This chain uses TRBV29-1 with TRBJ1-1; D gene ambiguous. Germline-derived CDR1 and CDR2 are SQVTM and ANQGSEA. This CDR3 region has 14 residues. The CDR3 protein is CSVRSSGRNTEAFF. The CDR3 nucleotides read TGTAGCGTCCGCTCGTCCGGGAGAAACACTGAAGCTTTCTTT.

This clonotype has only a few counts. A read error is possible here, since a much larger clone lies one base away. This chain links TRBV4-3 with TRBJ1-1, with D possibly matching TRBD1 (5 bases). Germline assignment: CDR1 LGHNA and CDR2 YSLEER. The CDR3 sequence is 16 residues long. The CDR3 DNA follows: TGCACCAGCAGCCAAAGGTGGGGGTCGCTGAACACTGAAGCTTTCTTT. Amino acid sequence: CTSSQRWGSLNTEAFF.

Comments on this clonotype: One end of the junction does not line up with germline, which may come from a read error. J is TRBJ1-1 and V is TRBV29-1; 7 nucleotides align to TRBD1. Germline V gives CDR1 SQVTM, CDR2 ANQGSEA. The length of the CDR3 is 12 residues. CDR3 sequence: CSVGTDITEAFF. The CDR3 DNA reads TGTAGCGTGGGGACAGACATCACTGAAGCTTTCTTT. Variable domain in full (rest from reference TRBV29-1 and TRBJ1-1): SAVISQKPSRDICQRGTSLTIQCQVDSQVTMMFWYRQQPGQSLTLIATANQGSEATYESGFVIDKFPISRPNLTFSTLTVSNMSPEDSSIYLCSVGTDITEAFFGQGTRLTVV.

This chain joins TRBV4-1 and TRBJ2-2, with 8 bases aligning to TRBD2. This CDR3 has 17 amino acids. From germline, CDR1 is MGHRA and CDR2 YSYEKL. Trimming at V came to 4 bases and at J to 1 base, leaving 8 bases not matched to a gene. The CDR3 bases are TGCGCCAGCAGCCGAGATAGAGCGGGAGTGAACACCGGGGAGCTGTTTTTT. Protein sequence: CASSRDRAGVNTGELFF.

This chain joins TRBV29-1 and TRBJ1-3; D is ambiguous. Per germline, CDR1 SQVTM and CDR2 ANQGSEA. This CDR3 region has 14 residues. Trimming pared 5 bases from V and 3 bases from J, leaving 14 bases between. The DNA for the CDR3 is TGCAGCGTTCCTATACAACACTTTGGAAACACCATATATTTT. Residues: CSVPIQHFGNTIYF.

This clonotype is a singleton in its sample. The CDR3 loop reads CTNSYVGWKNIQYF. The CDR3 DNA reads as TGTACCAACAGTTACGTTGGGTGGAAAAACATTCAGTACTTC. V is TRBV6-2 or TRBV6-3 and J is TRBJ2-4; unclear D gene. CDR1 and CDR2 (germline): MNHEY, SVGEGT. This CDR3 has 14 amino acids.

On this clonotype itself: One end of the junction is discordant with germline, which a read error may explain. The chain couples TRBV11-2 to TRBJ2-6; D may correspond to TRBD1 or TRBD2 (5 bases each). This CDR3 is 15 amino acids long. Germline CDR1 SGHAT, CDR2 FQNNGV. CDR3: CASQRPRSGANVMAF. DNA of the CDR3: TGTGCCTCCCAGCGGCCGCGCTCTGGGGCCAACGTCATGGCTTTC.

Worth noting for this clonotype: One junction end does not reproduce the germline sequence, and a read error may be involved. The chain uses TRBV29-1 and TRBJ1-2; D unresolved. Germline values: CDR1 SQVTM, CDR2 ANQGSEA. This CDR3 comprises 14 residues. CDR3 nucleotide sequence: TGCAGCGTTTCACTTGACGGGTACTATTATGGCTACAGCTTC. Amino acid sequence: CSVSLDGYYYGYSF.

Regarding this clonotype: At one end the junction does not follow the germline gene, possibly because of a read error. The chain carries TRBV6-1 and TRBJ1-4; D is uncertain. Germline-derived CDR1 and CDR2 are MNHNS and SASEGT. The length of the CDR3 is 14 residues. The CDR3 nucleotides are TGTGTCAGCAGTAAGGACGGGGAGAGTGAAAAACTGTTTTTT. Protein product: CVSSKDGESEKLFF.

In regard to this clonotype: Possible read error: a much larger clone is one base away. This chain joins TRBV28 and TRBJ2-1; the D gene is possibly TRBD2 (6 bases). This CDR3 is 14 amino acids long. Per the germline V gene, CDR1 is MDHEN and CDR2 is SYDVKM. Trimming stripped 11 bases from V and 4 bases from J, with 18 bases between. The CDR3 reads CACMWGGPYNEQFF. The CDR3 DNA sequence: TGTGCCTGCATGTGGGGAGGTCCTTACAATGAGCAGTTCTTC.

On this clonotype itself: No conserved phenylalanine or tryptophan is present at the end of the CDR3, so a read error is the likely explanation. The chain combines TRBV29-1 with TRBJ2-5; possibly TRBD1 for D (7 bases). CDR1 and CDR2 from the germline V gene are SQVTM and ANQGSEA. The CDR3 totals 13 residues. The CDR3 is CIVPSRGRETQYL. CDR3 in DNA: TGCATCGTTCCATCCAGGGGGAGGGAGACCCAGTACCTC.

This clonotype has just a few counts. The chain combines TRBV10-2 with TRBJ2-1; no reliable D call. There are 12 residues in the CDR3. Germline V lookup: CDR1 WSHSY, CDR2 SAAADI. Between the trimmed V and J ends, which lost 6 bases and 5 bases, there was a span of 8 bases. The CDR3 DNA is TGCGCCAGCAGCAGACCAAACAATGAGCAGTTCTTC. This gives the protein CASSRPNNEQFF.

Comment on this clonotype: Relative to the germline gene, one junction end is altered; a read error may explain this. V is TRBV7-9 and J is TRBJ2-2; 9 bases fit TRBD1. The V gene's germline CDR1 is SEHNR and CDR2 FQNEAQ (reference sequence). The CDR3 runs 15 residues. The CDR3 sequence is CASRTKQGASGKLFF. The DNA for the CDR3 is TGTGCCAGCAGAACTAAACAGGGGGCAAGCGGGAAGCTGTTTTTT.

The V call is TRBV6-1, the J call TRBJ2-1, with 7 bases aligning to TRBD2. The germline gives CDR1 MNHNS, CDR2 SASEGT. With V trimmed by 4 bases and J by 9 bases, 15 bases remained unmatched. The CDR3 loop spans 16 amino acids. DNA for the CDR3: TGTGCCAGCAGTGCCATAGGGACTACTTTTGCTGGTGAGCAGTTCTTC. Its translation is CASSAIGTTFAGEQFF.

This clonotype was observed many times. The genes are TRBV28 and TRBJ2-7, with a possible D match to TRBD2 (6 bases). Germline V CDR1 and CDR2: MDHEN, SYDVKM. The CDR3 totals 14 residues. The germline V and J ends were trimmed by 2 bases and 3 bases, with 11 bases remaining between them. The CDR3 sequence is CASSLTSHSYEQYF. The CDR3 DNA reads as TGTGCCAGCAGTTTAACTAGCCATAGCTACGAGCAGTACTTC.